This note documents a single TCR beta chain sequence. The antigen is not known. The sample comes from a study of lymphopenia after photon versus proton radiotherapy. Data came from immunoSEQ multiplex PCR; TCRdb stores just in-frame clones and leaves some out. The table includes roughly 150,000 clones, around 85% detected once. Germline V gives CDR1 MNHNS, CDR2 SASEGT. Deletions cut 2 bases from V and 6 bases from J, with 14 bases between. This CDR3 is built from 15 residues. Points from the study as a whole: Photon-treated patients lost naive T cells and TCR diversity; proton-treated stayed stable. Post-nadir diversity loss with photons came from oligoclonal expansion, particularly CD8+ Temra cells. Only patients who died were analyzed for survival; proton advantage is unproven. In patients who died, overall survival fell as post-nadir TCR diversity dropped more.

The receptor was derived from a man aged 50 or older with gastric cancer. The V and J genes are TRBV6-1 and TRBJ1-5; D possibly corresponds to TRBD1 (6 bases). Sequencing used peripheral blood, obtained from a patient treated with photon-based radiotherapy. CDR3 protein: CASSETGSRGQPQHF. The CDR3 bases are TGTGCCAGCAGTGAAACAGGGTCTCGGGGTCAGCCCCAGCATTTT.